Presented here are 12 T cell receptor beta chains from one specimen sequenced in a study of a mutant IDH1 vaccine in newly diagnosed glioma (dated by TCRdb to the early 2020s). These TCRs' antigens remain unknown. Receptor libraries were prepared by the immunoSEQ multiplex PCR assay. This immuneACCESS table, as held by TCRdb, lists in-frame sequences with V and J called but not all clones. Of the missing ones, under half trace to an unresolved V gene in checked studies; the others have no known cause. The sample has over 80,000 clones on record, 70% to 90% of them singletons. The ten top clones hold approximately 5% of the sample. The time point label corresponds to: week 47, end of study. A 20-mer mutant IDH1 peptide at 300 micrograms in Montanide made up each vaccine dose, which was injected subcutaneously together with topical imiquimod. The source material was PBMCs, sampled from a glioma patient whose treatment included an IDH1 peptide vaccine. These receptor sequences come from a man aged 35 to 55 with glioma.

J is TRBJ2-7 and V is TRBV6-1, with 12 bases fitting TRBD2. Germline V gives CDR1 MNHNS, CDR2 SASEGT. V was clipped by 7 bases and J by 1 base; unmatched bases: 5. This CDR3 region has 15 residues. The CDR3 nucleotides read TGTGCCAGCACCCCTAGCGGGGGGGCTTCCTACGAGCAGTACTTC. This codes for CASTPSGGASYEQYF.

J is TRBJ1-1 and V is TRBV2; 7 nucleotides align to TRBD1. V gave up 5 bases and J gave up 6 bases; unmatched junction bases: 6. The CDR3 is 13 residues long. Germline V CDR1 and CDR2: SNHLY, FYNNEI. CDR3 residues: CASSSMTGSEAFF. DNA for the CDR3: TGTGCCAGCAGTAGTATGACAGGGTCTGAAGCTTTCTTT. The full variable domain, rest sourced from reference TRBV2 and TRBJ1-1, is EPEVTQTPSHQVTQMGQEVILRCVPISNHLYFYWYRQILGQKVEFLVSFYNNEISEKSEIFDDQFSVERPDGSNFTLKIRSTKLEDSAMYFCASSSMTGSEAFFGQGTRLTVV.

The chain employs TRBV11-2 and TRBJ2-7; unclear D gene. Germline V gives CDR1 SGHAT, CDR2 FQNNGV. This CDR3 spans 12 amino acids. Between the trimmed V and J ends, which lost 2 bases and 1 base, there was a span of 3 bases. DNA of the CDR3: TGTGCCAGCAGCTTAAGGTCCTACGAGCAGTACTTC. It translates to CASSLRSYEQYF.

V is TRBV7-2 and J is TRBJ2-2; D not resolved. Germline CDR1 reads SGHTA; CDR2 reads FQGNSA. The V end lost 4 bases, the J end lost 4 bases, and 7 bases lay between the germline ends. The CDR3 covers 13 residues. CDR3 loop: CASSSKTTGELFF. The CDR3 DNA is TGTGCCAGCAGCTCCAAAACCACCGGGGAGCTGTTTTTT.

The chain has TRBV2 and TRBJ2-5, with D perhaps TRBD1 or TRBD2 (5 bases each). Germline V gene lookup returns CDR1 SNHLY and CDR2 FYNNEI. V lost 6 bases and J lost 0, with 11 bases in between. CDR3 length: 14 amino acids. The CDR3 bases are TGTGCCAGCAGGGACGGGACGTACCAAGAGACCCAGTACTTC. Amino acids: CASRDGTYQETQYF.

In its sample, this clone was seen once. The chain recombines TRBV5-6 with TRBJ2-7; no clear D gene. V gave up 0 bases and J gave up 6 bases, with 13 bases separating them. The CDR3 spans 14 residues. Germline CDR1 SGHDT, CDR2 YYEEEE. CDR3 amino acids: CASSLVGSPSEQYF. DNA of the CDR3: TGTGCCAGCAGCTTGGTAGGCAGCCCCAGCGAGCAGTACTTC. Based on the CDR3 plus reference TRBV5-6 and TRBJ2-7, the full variable domain is DAGVTQSPTHLIKTRGQQVTLRCSPKSGHDTVSWYQQALGQGPQFIFQYYEEEERQRGNFPDRFSGHQFPNYSSELNVNALLLGDSALYLCASSLVGSPSEQYFGPGTRLTVT.

The chain carries TRBV9 and TRBJ1-3; tentative D call: TRBD1 (5 bases). The CDR3 has 16 amino acids. Germline CDR1 is SGDLS and CDR2 is YYNGEE. Trimming took off 0 bases at V and 0 bases at J, with 10 bases between the two ends. The DNA of the CDR3 is TGTGCCAGCAGCGTAGGGGGCGGAAGCTCTGGAAACACCATATATTTT. As protein: CASSVGGGSSGNTIYF.

The rearrangement joins TRBV7-2 to TRBJ1-1, with a tentative D call TRBD1 (6 bases). CDR1 is SGHTA, CDR2 FQGNSA, per germline. The CDR3 has 11 amino acids. V was pared by 5 bases and J by 8 bases, with 9 bases between. This CDR3 reads CASSRGTEAFF. DNA for the CDR3: TGTGCCAGCAGCCGAGGGACAGAAGCTTTCTTT.

The chain is built from TRBV29-1 and TRBJ2-5; 7 nucleotides line up with TRBD1. Judging by the DNA end, TRBJ2-7 fits better; the J call may be wrong. Germline V CDR1 and CDR2: SQVTM, ANQGSEA. The CDR3 covers 13 residues. CDR3 DNA: TGCAGCGCCAGGGACAGACTAACCTACGAGCAGTACTTC. Translating gives CSARDRLTYEQYF.

The chain links TRBV14 to TRBJ2-2; D is uncertain. This CDR3 is 14 amino acids long. The germline V gene encodes CDR1 SGHDN and CDR2 FVKESK. Trimming took 1 base from V and 5 from J, leaving 8 bases between them. The CDR3 protein is CASSQVRQTGELFF. CDR3 in DNA: TGTGCCAGCAGCCAAGTACGCCAGACCGGGGAGCTGTTTTTT. Based on the CDR3 plus reference TRBV14 and TRBJ2-2, the full variable domain is EAGVTQFPSHSVIEKGQTVTLRCDPISGHDNLYWYRRVMGKEIKFLLHFVKESKQDESGMPNNRFLAERTGGTYSTLKVQPAELEDSGVYFCASSQVRQTGELFFGEGSRLTVL.

DNA of the CDR3: TGTGCCAGCAGCGCTCTGTTAGCTGGCACAGATACGCAGTATTTT. Its translation: CASSALLAGTDTQYF. The chain recombines TRBV2 with TRBJ2-3; D call uncertain. Germline CDR1 and CDR2: SNHLY and FYNNEI. V was cut by 6 bases and J by 1 base, with 14 bases left in between. The CDR3 has 15 amino acids.

The rearrangement links TRBV4-3 to TRBJ2-3, with D possibly matching TRBD2 (6 bases). Trimming took 4 bases from V and 2 from J, leaving 13 bases between them. This CDR3 is built from 15 residues. CDR1 LGHNA and CDR2 YSLEER come from the germline V gene. CDR3 DNA: TGCGCCAGCAGCCGCCGGGCGGGATACACAGATACGCAGTATTTT. This codes for CASSRRAGYTDTQYF.